This TCR beta chain is from a study of T cell responses to AZD1222 COVID-19 vaccine. Whole-study context: Pooled together were second doses at about 4 or about 12 weeks. Findings of the study overall: Most donors were white British and more were female, and clonal diversity was possibly underestimated. It was only five to seven AZD1222 recipients who were seropositive at baseline. Repertoires in all cases were sampled only once the peak T cell response had passed.

CDR1 and CDR2 (germline): SNHLY, FYNNEI. V was cut by 1 base and J by 1 base, with 11 bases left in between. The CDR3 runs to 15 residues. As for this clone: The antigen is unknown.

Sequencing was performed with immunoSEQ multiplex PCR; in TCRdb, only in-frame clones are kept and a portion is missing. The sample lists around 200,000 clones; around nine tenths were seen once. This sequence joins TRBV2 and TRBJ2-7; maybe TRBD1 (6 bases). This receptor was obtained from an adult in good health. This material consisted of peripheral blood, taken on day 0 of AZD1222 vaccination. Here the CDR3 DNA reads TGTGCCAGCAGTGAAGGACCCCAGGGGTCCTACGAGCAGTACTTC. This sequence encodes CASSEGPQGSYEQYF.